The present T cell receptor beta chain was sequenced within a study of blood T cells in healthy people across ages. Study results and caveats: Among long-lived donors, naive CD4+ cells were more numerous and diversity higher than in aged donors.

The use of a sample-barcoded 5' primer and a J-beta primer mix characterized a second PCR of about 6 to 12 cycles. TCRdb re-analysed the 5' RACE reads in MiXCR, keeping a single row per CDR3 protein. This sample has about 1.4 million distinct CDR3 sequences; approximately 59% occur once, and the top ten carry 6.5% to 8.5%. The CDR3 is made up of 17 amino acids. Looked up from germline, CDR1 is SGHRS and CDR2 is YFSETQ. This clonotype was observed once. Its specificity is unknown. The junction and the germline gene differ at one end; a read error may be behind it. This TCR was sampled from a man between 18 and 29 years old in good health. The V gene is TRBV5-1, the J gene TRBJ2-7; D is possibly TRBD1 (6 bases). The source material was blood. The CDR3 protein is CTSSHPKGETKGYEQYF. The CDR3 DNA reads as TGCACCAGCAGCCATCCGAAGGGGGAAACTAAGGGCTACGAGCAGTACTTC.